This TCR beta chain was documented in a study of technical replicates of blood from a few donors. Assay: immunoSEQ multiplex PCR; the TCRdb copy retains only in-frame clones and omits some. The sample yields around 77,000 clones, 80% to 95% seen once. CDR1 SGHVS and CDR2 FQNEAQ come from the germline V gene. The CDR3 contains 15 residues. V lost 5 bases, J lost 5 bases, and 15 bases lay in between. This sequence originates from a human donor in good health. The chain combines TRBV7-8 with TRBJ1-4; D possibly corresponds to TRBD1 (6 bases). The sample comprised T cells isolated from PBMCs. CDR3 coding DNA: TGTGCCAGCAGCCATTTGAAACAGGGAAATGAAAAACTGTTTTTT. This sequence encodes CASSHLKQGNEKLFF.